This passage covers 12 T cell receptor beta chains from one sample sequenced in a study of T cells in Graves' hyperthyroidism and ophthalmopathy. The investigators amplified TCR beta CDR3 regions from RNA transcripts. First-round RT-PCR of the TCR CDR3 relied on the HTBI primer set. TCRdb re-analysed the multiplex PCR reads in MiXCR, keeping a single row per CDR3 protein. The sample holds some 300,000 distinct CDR3 sequences, roughly 13% seen once. The material sequenced was blood. All receptors come from a middle-aged woman with Graves' hyperthyroidism.

This clonotype was counted ten times or more. The chain carries TRBV2 and TRBJ1-1, with a weak D call TRBD1 (5 bases). The CDR3 has 12 amino acids. V was pared by 9 bases and J by 1 base, with 9 bases between. Germline values: CDR1 SNHLY, CDR2 FYNNEI. The CDR3 sequence: CARGRPNTEAFF. The CDR3 DNA reads TGTGCCAGGGGACGGCCGAACACTGAAGCTTTCTTT.

This clonotype was found many times. CDR3 nucleotide sequence: TGTGCCAGCATGCCGGGGGACGGATTTCGGTATGGCTACACCTTC. Its protein is CASMPGDGFRYGYTF. This sequence joins TRBV6-2 or TRBV6-3 and TRBJ1-2, with D perhaps TRBD1 (5 bases). V lost 7 bases and J 5 bases, leaving 20 bases between the germline ends. CDR3 size: 15 residues. CDR1 MNHEY and CDR2 SVGEGT come from the germline V gene.

This clonotype was seen a single time. This may come from a read error, since a much larger clone is one base off. The rearrangement uses TRBV10-2 and TRBJ1-5, with D perhaps TRBD1 (5 bases). V was pared by 4 bases and J by 4 bases, with 14 bases between. The CDR3 totals 15 residues. Germline V gene data show CDR1 as WSHSY and CDR2 as SAAADI. The CDR3, as DNA: TGCGCCAGCAGTGGGTCTGGACATCCTAATCAGCCCCAGCATTTT. Amino acids: CASSGSGHPNQPQHF.

Ten or more counts support this clonotype. V usage is TRBV7-2 and J usage is TRBJ1-1; D ambiguous. Between the trimmed V and J ends, which lost 3 bases and 5 bases, there was a span of 13 bases. Germline V lookup: CDR1 SGHTA, CDR2 FQGNSA. This CDR3 contains 14 residues. The CDR3 region has the DNA TGTGCCAGCAGCTTGTTTCTGGGTGGTACTGAAGCTTTCTTT. This sequence encodes CASSLFLGGTEAFF.

This clonotype was counted ten times or more. The CDR3 here is CSARRGGETQYF. The CDR3, as DNA: TGCAGTGCCAGAAGGGGGGGAGAGACCCAGTACTTC. This chain connects TRBV20-1 to TRBJ2-5; D might be TRBD2 (7 bases). The CDR3 consists of 12 residues. V lost 6 bases to trimming and J lost 4 bases, with 12 bases between them. Per the germline V gene, CDR1 is DFQATT and CDR2 is SNEGSKA (reference sequence).

This clonotype was observed a handful of times. A single base separates this from a much larger clone, so it may be a read error. The gene calls are TRBV11-3 and TRBJ2-1; 13 bases align to TRBD2. Germline V gene sequence: CDR1 SGHNT, CDR2 YENEEA. This CDR3 spans 17 amino acids. J lost 4 bases, V lost 0 bases, and 3 bases had no gene match. CDR3 nucleotide sequence: TGTGCCAGCAGCTTAGATGGGACTAGCGGGAATTACAATGAGCAGTTCTTC. It translates to CASSLDGTSGNYNEQFF.

There are many counts of this clonotype. The V gene is TRBV7-2, the J gene TRBJ1-1, with 11 positions matching TRBD1. Germline CDR1 and CDR2: SGHTA and FQGNSA. The CDR3 length is 14 residues. J lost 2 bases, V lost 5 bases, and 1 base had no gene match. In DNA form, the CDR3 reads TGTGCCAGCAGCGGACAGGGGGCAAACACTGAAGCTTTCTTT. It translates to CASSGQGANTEAFF.

This clonotype has ten or more counts. The chain recombines TRBV6-1 with TRBJ1-6; 7 positions match TRBD1. The V and J ends lost 7 bases and 6 bases, in that order; junction bases with no gene match: 12. This CDR3 comprises 16 residues. Germline V lookup: CDR1 MNHNS, CDR2 SASEGT. CDR3 bases: TGTGCCAGCACCAACGAACCAGGGGGGCGTAATTCACCCCTCCACTTT. This encodes CASTNEPGGRNSPLHF.

There are a few counts of this clonotype. With a much larger clone just one base away, this may be a read error. This CDR3 is CGAILTDTQYF. The CDR3 coding sequence is TGCGGTGCTATTCTGACAGATACGCAGTATTTT. The J gene is TRBJ2-3, the V gene TRBV20-1; D unresolved. Germline V gene data show CDR1 as DFQATT and CDR2 as SNEGSKA (reference sequence). The CDR3 contains 11 residues.

This clonotype was seen at least ten times. The chain employs TRBV6-2 or TRBV6-3 and TRBJ2-7; 7 bases are shared with TRBD1. Germline CDR1 is MNHEY and CDR2 is SVGEGT. The V segment lost 3 bases and the J segment 5 bases; nucleotides outside the gene matches: 10. CDR3 length: 15 amino acids. The CDR3 sequence is CASSYLNDRAHEQYF. The DNA of the CDR3 is TGTGCCAGCAGTTATCTCAACGACAGGGCCCACGAGCAGTACTTC.

This clonotype showed up many times. The J gene is TRBJ2-5, the V gene TRBV2; 12 positions agree with TRBD2. Germline V CDR1 and CDR2: SNHLY, FYNNEI. V was clipped by 4 bases and J by 5 bases; unmatched bases: 11. The CDR3 extends over 17 amino acids. The CDR3 DNA follows: TGTGCCAGCAGTGGACTAGCGGGGGTTAAAGTATTGGAGACCCAGTACTTC. This codes for CASSGLAGVKVLETQYF.

This clonotype was found many times. CDR3 DNA sequence: TGTGCCAGCAGTCCATCGGTCGGTTTTAGAGTGCAGTACTTC. Translation: CASSPSVGFRVQYF. This chain links TRBV12-3 or TRBV12-4 with TRBJ2-7; D remains unclear. The ends were cut back, 5 bases at V and 9 bases at J, with 20 bases in the middle. There are 14 residues in the CDR3.